This TCR beta chain was found in a study of cytotoxic CD8 clonotypes in ibrutinib-treated CLL. About the study: Samples yielded averages of around 280,000 productive templates and approximately 86,000 productive rearrangements. Study results and caveats: Public clonotypes, found uncommonly, either contracted or stayed stable on treatment. Clonality showed a rise at ibrutinib response that reversed toward baseline at progression.

The germline V gene encodes CDR1 DFQATT and CDR2 SNEGSKA (reference sequence). The V end was cut by 1 base, the J end by 5 bases, with 4 bases between. This CDR3 spans 11 amino acids. Details on this clone: What it binds is unknown.

Assay: immunoSEQ multiplex PCR; the TCRdb copy retains only in-frame clones and omits some. The table includes 150,000 to 200,000 clones, approximately 90% detected once. V usage is TRBV20-1 and J usage is TRBJ2-3; D uncertain. The TCR originated in a human donor with chronic lymphocytic leukemia. The sequences come from PBMCs, collected at disease progression, from a patient treated with ibrutinib. CDR3 DNA: TGCAGTGCTAGAGTACGAGATACGCAGTATTTT. Protein: CSARVRDTQYF.